A single sample gave rise to the 8 T cell receptor beta chains below, sequenced in a study of T cell responses to AZD1222 COVID-19 vaccine. Profiled with immunoSEQ multiplex PCR; TCRdb holds only in-frame clones, not every one. Among 150,000 to 200,000 clones listed, 94% were seen once. Sequencing used peripheral blood, obtained on day 0 of AZD1222 vaccination. These receptor sequences come from an adult in good health.

This clone has a single count. The genes are TRBV11-2 and TRBJ2-3, with 11 nucleotides matching TRBD2. The ends lost 5 bases at V and 5 bases at J; junction bases unmatched: 6. Germline V gene sequence: CDR1 SGHAT, CDR2 FQNNGV. CDR3 size: 15 residues. CDR3 sequence (DNA): TGTGCCAGCAGCAAGACTAGCGGGATTGGAGATACGCAGTATTTT. Translation gives CASSKTSGIGDTQYF.

This clone has only one observation. The rearrangement uses TRBV10-3 and TRBJ1-1; 9 bases agree with TRBD1. The CDR3 is 14 amino acids. With 7 bases clipped from V and 5 bases from J, the junction kept 8 bases outside the gene matches. The V gene's germline CDR1 is ENHRY and CDR2 SYGVKD. Written as DNA, the CDR3 is TGTGCCATCAAACGACAGGGGGAGGCGACTGAAGCTTTCTTT. Residues: CAIKRQGEATEAFF.

V gene TRBV5-1 combines with J gene TRBJ1-1; D may be TRBD1 (6 bases). The ends were cut back, 5 bases at V and 3 bases at J, with 11 bases in the middle. The CDR3 totals 13 residues. The germline CDR1 and CDR2 sequences are SGHRS and YFSETQ. The CDR3 DNA reads TGCGCCAGCAGGGAGGACAGCTACACTGAAGCTTTCTTT. Its protein product is CASREDSYTEAFF.

The rearrangement uses TRBV5-4 and TRBJ2-5, with 15 bases fitting TRBD2. The CDR3 runs 18 residues. The V segment lost 4 bases and the J segment 1 base; nucleotides outside the gene matches: 8. Germline assignment: CDR1 SGHNT and CDR2 YYREEE (reference sequence). CDR3 coding DNA: TGTGCCAGCAGCCCACCGGGACTAGCGGGAGGTTTCCAAGAGACCCAGTACTTC. This encodes CASSPPGLAGGFQETQYF.

The rearrangement links TRBV18 to TRBJ1-2; 7 nucleotides match TRBD1. The CDR3 has 13 amino acids. The ends lost 5 bases at V and 4 bases at J; junction bases unmatched: 4. Looked up from germline, CDR1 is KGHSH and CDR2 is LQKENI. CDR3 bases: TGTGCCAGCTCATCCCGGGACAGCTATGGCTACACCTTC. It yields the protein CASSSRDSYGYTF. Using reference TRBV18 and TRBJ1-2 for the parts outside the CDR3, the full variable domain is NAGVMQNPRHLVRRRGQEARLRCSPMKGHSHVYWYRQLPEEGLKFMVYLQKENIIDESGMPKERFSAEFPKEGPSILRIQQVVRGDSAAYFCASSSRDSYGYTFGSGTRLTVV.

The V and J genes are TRBV3-1 (or the pseudogene TRBV3-2) and TRBJ1-2; possibly TRBD1 for D (6 bases). V was pared by 3 bases and J by 3 bases, with 17 bases between. In germline, CDR1 is LGHDT, CDR2 YNNKEL (reference sequence). The CDR3 runs to 16 residues. This CDR3 reads CASSQGGTSIYYGYTF. CDR3 bases: TGTGCCAGCAGCCAGGGCGGGACATCCATTTACTATGGCTACACCTTC.

The rearrangement joins TRBV30 to TRBJ2-1, with unresolved D. Germline CDR1 is GTSNPN and CDR2 is SVGIG (reference sequence). This CDR3 contains 12 residues. The CDR3 spells CGSARSYNEQFF. The CDR3, as DNA: TGTGGGTCAGCCAGGTCCTACAATGAGCAGTTCTTC.

The rearrangement joins TRBV27 to TRBJ2-5; D ambiguous. Trimming pared 0 bases from V and 4 bases from J, leaving 3 bases between. This CDR3 has 12 amino acids. Germline V CDR1 and CDR2: MNHEY, SMNVEV (reference sequence). Here the CDR3 DNA reads TGTGCCAGCAGTTTATCAGGAGAGACCCAGTACTTC. Translating gives CASSLSGETQYF.